This T cell receptor (beta chain) was profiled in a study of Ad26.COV2.S vaccination and SARS-CoV-2 variants. Looking at the study overall: Intramuscular Ad26.COV2.S at 5x10^10 or 1x10^11 viral particles. General study findings and limits: Quantification of TCR breadth and depth may have yielded underestimates of total T cell responses.

Trimming removed 0 bases from V and 2 bases from J, with 10 bases in between. Per germline, CDR1 LNHDA and CDR2 SQIVND (reference sequence). CDR3 length: 15 residues. Turning to this clone: Its antigen is not identified.

Clones were sequenced by immunoSEQ multiplex PCR, and TCRdb holds only the in-frame ones, with some missing. This table has under 250,000 clones, roughly 89% appearing once. Treatment noted: around 19 received Ad26.COV2.S at low or high dose, single or two shots; roughly 5 received placebo; per-sample allocation not given. After the first vaccine or placebo injection, samples were drawn on day 63. Vaccine was an Ad26 vector expressing Wuhan-strain SARS-CoV-2 spike. The chain joins TRBV19 to TRBJ1-1; D remains ambiguous. The sample consisted of peripheral blood, taken in a trial of Ad26.COV2.S vaccine versus placebo. The sequence came from a person between 18 and 60 years old who received the Ad26.COV2.S COVID-19 vaccine or a placebo. The CDR3 DNA is TGTGCCAGTAGTATAGATGAACAGCTAAACACTGAAGCTTTCTTT. It translates to CASSIDEQLNTEAFF.